The source of this T cell receptor (beta chain) is a study of cytomegalovirus exposure and HLA in healthy donors. Overall study context: Both the 95 to 150 validation repertoires and the 666 first-cohort repertoires used the same platform, as reported by a later analysis.

V was pared by 7 bases and J by 8 bases, with 21 bases between. The CDR3 covers 15 residues. Germline V CDR1 and CDR2: MNHEY, SMNVEV (reference sequence). Study-level points and caveats: Despite most TCR sequences being rare, some public TCRs occurred in many donors. Cytomegalovirus-associated status was assigned to 164 TCR beta chains.

The protocol was immunoSEQ multiplex PCR, while the TCRdb copy is restricted to in-frame clones and leaves out a portion. This sample has about 330,000 clones, with about 90% found just once. A note on this clone: Its antigen is unidentified.

The receptor comes from a woman in her thirties in good health and CMV-seropositive. This chain links TRBV27 with TRBJ2-1; tentatively, D is TRBD1 (5 bases). Sequencing was carried out using PBMCs. Here the CDR3 reads CASTARRGAAYEQFF. CDR3 nucleotide sequence: TGTGCCAGCACTGCCAGAAGGGGTGCGGCTTATGAGCAGTTCTTC.